This TCR beta chain was sequenced during a study of control samples from healthy donors and cancer patients. Produced via immunoSEQ multiplex PCR; TCRdb's table is partial and in-frame only. The sample holds 63,000 or so clones; roughly 84% are singletons and the top ten take around 30%. This CDR3 comprises 18 residues. V lost 5 bases to trimming and J lost 0 bases, with 17 bases between them. Germline assignment: CDR1 ENHRY and CDR2 SYGVKD. The sample comprised blood. V usage is TRBV10-3 and J usage is TRBJ2-6; D not certain. The sequence came from a middle-aged man in good health. CDR3 residues: CAISKNSAGSSGANVLTF. The DNA for the CDR3 is TGTGCCATCAGTAAGAACTCCGCAGGTAGCTCTGGGGCCAACGTCCTGACTTTC.